These T cell receptor beta chains were read from a single sample in a study of PD-1 blockade in classical Hodgkin lymphoma. Clones were read by immunoSEQ multiplex PCR, and TCRdb kept only the in-frame ones, dropping some. This table holds approximately 20,000 clones, about 95% found once. Sequencing used peripheral blood mononuclear cells (PBMCs). These receptors all come from a human donor with classical Hodgkin lymphoma. Each CDR3 is given with its conserved first and last residue. A D gene is named only where the DNA matches it firmly. Clone size is given for some rows only: seen once, a few or many times, or a class if the clone is expanded.

d_gene: -
v_gene: TRBV27
abundance: -
j_gene: TRBJ1-6
CDR3nt: TGTGCCAGCTCCCTGGGGCAGTTCAATTCACCCCTCCACTTT
CDR3aa: CASSLGQFNSPLHF

d_gene: TRBD1
v_gene: TRBV4-1
abundance: -
j_gene: TRBJ2-7
CDR3nt: TGCGCCAGCAGCCAACCTAGGACAGGGGGCTCGAGCGAGCAGTACTTC
CDR3aa: CASSQPRTGGSSEQYF

d_gene: TRBD2
v_gene: TRBV13
abundance: -
j_gene: TRBJ2-5
CDR3nt: TGTGCCAGCAGCTTACTGGCGGGGGGGCCCTTTTTGGAGACCCAGTACTTC
CDR3aa: CASSLLAGGPFLETQYF

d_gene: -
v_gene: TRBV5-1
abundance: -
j_gene: TRBJ1-2
CDR3nt: TGCGCCAGCAGCTCCCTGGACAGCCTCTATGGCTACACCTTC
CDR3aa: CASSSLDSLYGYTF

d_gene: -
v_gene: TRBV6-1
abundance: -
j_gene: TRBJ1-5
CDR3nt: TGTGCCAGCAGTGAGGGCGGGGTCGTCTTT
CDR3aa: CASSEGGVVF

d_gene: -
v_gene: TRBV6-4
abundance: few
j_gene: TRBJ2-3
CDR3nt: TGTGCCAGCAGTGCAATCCAGGGAGATGGCACAGATACGCAGTATTTT
CDR3aa: CASSAIQGDGTDTQYF

d_gene: -
v_gene: TRBV6-1
abundance: -
j_gene: TRBJ2-7
CDR3nt: TGTGCCAGCAGTGAATTGGACACTTCCTACGAGCAGTACTTC
CDR3aa: CASSELDTSYEQYF

d_gene: TRBD2
v_gene: TRBV9
abundance: -
j_gene: TRBJ2-2
CDR3nt: TGTGCCAGCAGCCCCCGGGCTAGCGGGGCTTGGGCCGGGGAGCTGTTTTTT
CDR3aa: CASSPRASGAWAGELFF

d_gene: -
v_gene: TRBV27
abundance: -
j_gene: TRBJ2-5
CDR3nt: TGTGCCAGCAGTTTAGGGGGGGCGGAGACCCAGTACTTC
CDR3aa: CASSLGGAETQYF

d_gene: TRBD2
v_gene: TRBV7-3
abundance: once
j_gene: TRBJ2-1
CDR3nt: TGTGCCAGCAGCCTAAGGGTTGGGGTAGCGGGGGAGCTACCCTCCTACAATGAGCAGTTCTTC
CDR3aa: CASSLRVGVAGELPSYNEQFF